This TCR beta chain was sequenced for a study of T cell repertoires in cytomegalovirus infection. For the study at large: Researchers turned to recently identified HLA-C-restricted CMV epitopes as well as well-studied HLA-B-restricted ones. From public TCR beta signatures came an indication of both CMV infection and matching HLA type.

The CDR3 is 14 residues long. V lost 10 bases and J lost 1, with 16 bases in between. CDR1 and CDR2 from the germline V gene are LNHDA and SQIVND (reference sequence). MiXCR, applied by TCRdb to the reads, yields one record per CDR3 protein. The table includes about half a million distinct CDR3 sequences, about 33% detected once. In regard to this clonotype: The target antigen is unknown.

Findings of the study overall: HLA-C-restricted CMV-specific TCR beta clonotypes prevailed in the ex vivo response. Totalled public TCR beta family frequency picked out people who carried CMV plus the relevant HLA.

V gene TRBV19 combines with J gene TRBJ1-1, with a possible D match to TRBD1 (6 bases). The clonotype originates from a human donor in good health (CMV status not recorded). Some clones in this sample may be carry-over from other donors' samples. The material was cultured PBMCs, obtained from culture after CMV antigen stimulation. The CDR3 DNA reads TGTGCCACTCAGGTCCTGGACAGGAACACTGAAGCTTTCTTT. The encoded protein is CATQVLDRNTEAFF.